The 3 T cell receptor beta chains below were found in one sample sequenced in a study of tumor and adjacent non-tumor tissue in lung cancer. Three rounds of nested PCR, following a modified ARM-PCR protocol, produced the TCRbeta library. One entry per CDR3 protein, called by TCRdb with MiXCR from the multiplex PCR reads. The table has tens of thousands of distinct CDR3 sequences, around 74% seen once. The template was RNA from unsorted bulk tissue. What was sequenced was lung tumor tissue. The receptors originated from a woman in her fifties or sixties with non-small cell lung cancer.

By sample share, this clonotype is large. V gene TRBV11-3 combines with J gene TRBJ2-2; D is unresolved. CDR3 size: 14 residues. V was pared by 4 bases and J by 8 bases, with 14 bases between. From germline, CDR1 is SGHNT and CDR2 YENEEA. In DNA form, the CDR3 reads TGTGCCAGCAGCTCTCACCGAAACTCTGGGGAGCTGTTTTTT. This codes for CASSSHRNSGELFF.

This clonotype has a count of ten or more. The chain joins TRBV12-3 or TRBV12-4 to TRBJ2-5; possibly TRBD2 for D (6 bases). V lost 8 bases to trimming and J lost 5 bases, with 15 bases between them. The CDR3 has 13 residues. CDR3 DNA sequence: TGTGCCAGCCCGCGGAGGGCCGGGGAGACCCAGTACTTC. As protein: CASPRRAGETQYF.

A remark on this clonotype: A single base separates this from a much larger clone, so it may be a read error. The chain has TRBV15 and TRBJ1-1; a weak D match, TRBD1 (6 bases). Trimming stripped 4 bases from V and 11 bases from J, with 11 bases between. The CDR3 loop spans 11 amino acids. The germline V gene has CDR1 LNHNV and CDR2 YYDKDF (reference sequence). For the CDR3, the DNA is TGTGCCACCAGCAATGGGGGGGCGGCTTTCTTT. This gives the protein CATSNGGAAFF.